The clone carrying this TCR beta chain was seen ten or more times. In building TCR beta libraries, iRepertoire HTBI primers were used together with Arm-PCR of CDR3 regions. One entry per CDR3 protein, called by TCRdb with MiXCR from the multiplex PCR reads. The sample shows about 220,000 distinct CDR3 sequences, approximately 19% of them seen only once. This specimen belongs to a study of regulatory T cells in long-lasting Graves disease. The time point was: newly diagnosed GD, antithyroid drugs for less than 3 months. Following extraction of RNA from PBMCs, that RNA was used to make the TCR library. The same data also contributed to another study, on T cells in Graves' hyperthyroidism and ophthalmopathy. That report notes: The diagnoses drew upon clinical symptoms, serum thyroxine and TRAb, thyroid ultrasound and orbital computed tomography. Primed by the HTBI set, a first-round RT-PCR was run on the TCR CDR3. Prediction of ophthalmopathy progression came a median around 6 months pre-onset.

Sequences were derived from peripheral blood mononuclear cells (PBMCs), sampled at new diagnosis, from a patient treated with antithyroid drugs. The receptor comes from a woman between 25 and 40 years old with Graves disease.

The CDR3 nucleotides are TGTGCCAGCACATCGGTGTTAGCGGCTAAAAATGAGCAGTTCTTC. The encoded protein is CASTSVLAAKNEQFF. V and J are TRBV12-3 or TRBV12-4 and TRBJ2-1; a possible D gene is TRBD2 (6 bases). V lost 7 bases to trimming and J lost 7 bases, with 20 bases between them. CDR3 length: 15 residues.